This entry describes one TCR beta chain. This record comes from a study of T cells in Graves' hyperthyroidism and ophthalmopathy. RNA transcripts yielded amplified TCR beta CDR3 regions. Primed by the HTBI set, a first-round RT-PCR was run on the TCR CDR3. TCRdb called the multiplex PCR reads again in MiXCR, with one record for every CDR3 protein. The sample yields 600,000 or so distinct CDR3 sequences, 46% seen once. The receptor was derived from a woman aged 18-29 years with Graves' hyperthyroidism. Sequenced: peripheral blood or thyroid tissue (not recorded which).

The CDR3: CATSLTLTYEQYF. CDR3 nucleotides: TGTGCTACTTCCCTGACACTAACCTACGAGCAGTACTTC. The genes are TRBV2 and TRBJ2-7; D remains unclear. The CDR3 length is 13 residues. CDR1 and CDR2 from the germline V gene are SNHLY and FYNNEI. Full variable domain (outside the CDR3, taken from reference TRBV2 and TRBJ2-7): EPEVTQTPSHQVTQMGQEVILRCVPISNHLYFYWYRQILGQKVEFLVSFYNNEISEKSEIFDDQFSVERPDGSNFTLKIRSTKLEDSAMYFCATSLTLTYEQYFGPGTRLTVT.